A single sample is the source of the 18 T cell receptor beta chains below, sequenced in a study of blood T cell repertoires in COVID-19. Sequenced by immunoSEQ multiplex PCR; TCRdb stores in-frame clones only, minus some. This sample yields a few hundred thousand clones, of which 70% to 90% are seen a single time; 7.8% belongs to the top ten. Sequencing was done on a sample of peripheral blood. Source of these receptors: a woman between 50 and 59 years old who had recovered from COVID-19.

The V call is TRBV6-2 or TRBV6-3, the J call TRBJ2-1; D perhaps matches TRBD1 (6 bases). The CDR3 totals 15 residues. Germline V lookup: CDR1 MNHEY, CDR2 SVGEGT. Trimming pared 0 bases from V and 9 bases from J, leaving 15 bases between. CDR3 region: CASSYSLPGAGEQFF. CDR3 coding DNA: TGTGCCAGCAGTTACTCCCTGCCAGGGGCGGGTGAGCAGTTCTTC.

The V and J genes are TRBV19 and TRBJ2-7; D is ambiguous. V was cut by 1 base and J by 2 bases, with 9 bases left in between. Germline values: CDR1 LNHDA, CDR2 SQIVND (reference sequence). This CDR3 is built from 14 residues. The chain's CDR3 is CASSIGYSAYEQYF. The CDR3 region has the DNA TGTGCCAGTAGTATAGGCTATTCCGCCTACGAGCAGTACTTC. Combining the CDR3 with reference TRBV19 and TRBJ2-7 gives the whole variable domain DGGITQSPKYLFRKEGQNVTLSCEQNLNHDAMYWYRQDPGQGLRLIYYSQIVNDFQKGDIAEGYSVSREKKESFPLTVTSAQKNPTAFYLCASSIGYSAYEQYFGPGTRLTVT.

The rearrangement uses TRBV5-4 and TRBJ2-2; 9 bases agree with TRBD2. CDR1 and CDR2 (germline): SGHNT, YYREEE (reference sequence). This CDR3 comprises 16 residues. The ends lost 3 bases at V and 6 bases at J; junction bases unmatched: 9. The CDR3 protein is CASSSPGLAVAGELFF. DNA for the CDR3: TGTGCCAGCAGCTCTCCGGGACTAGCCGTGGCCGGGGAGCTGTTTTTT.

V gene TRBV10-3 combines with J gene TRBJ1-2; 9 bases align to TRBD1. J lost 8 bases, V lost 6 bases, and 10 bases had no gene match. CDR3 length: 14 amino acids. CDR1 ENHRY and CDR2 SYGVKD come from the germline V gene. The CDR3 loop is CAIRSGQGIGGYTF. The CDR3 region has the DNA TGTGCCATCAGATCGGGACAGGGTATAGGCGGCTACACCTTC.

This chain connects TRBV5-1 to TRBJ1-4, with a weak D call TRBD1 (5 bases). Germline values: CDR1 SGHRS, CDR2 YFSETQ. Trimming left V 1 base short and J 0 bases short, with 13 bases between. This CDR3 is 17 amino acids long. DNA for the CDR3: TGCGCCAGCAGCTTGTTAGGGACTGGGGCAACTAATGAAAAACTGTTTTTT. It is translated as CASSLLGTGATNEKLFF.

This sequence joins TRBV29-1 and TRBJ1-2; no definite D call. The CDR3 loop spans 11 amino acids. The V gene's germline CDR1 is SQVTM and CDR2 ANQGSEA. Trimming removed 7 bases at V and 4 bases at J, with 10 bases between. CDR3 region: CSEQYLYGYTF. Here the CDR3 DNA reads TGCAGCGAACAATACCTCTATGGCTACACCTTC.

V and J are TRBV19 and TRBJ2-1; 7 bases line up with TRBD2. CDR1 is LNHDA and CDR2 is SQIVND in the germline V gene (reference sequence). There are 16 residues in the CDR3. Trimming took 3 bases from V and 0 from J; bases not matched to a gene: 5. In nucleotides, the CDR3 is TGTGCCAGTAGTATCTCAGGCGGGAGCTCCTACAATGAGCAGTTCTTC. It yields the protein CASSISGGSSYNEQFF.

The chain couples TRBV10-1 to TRBJ1-3, with 10 bases fitting TRBD1. V was pared by 3 bases and J by 2 bases, with 4 bases of the junction left unmatched. CDR3 length: 16 residues. Germline V gene lookup returns CDR1 WNHNN and CDR2 SYGVQD (reference sequence). CDR3 DNA sequence: TGCGCCAGCAGTGATGCCGGGACAGGGGCTGGAAACACCATATATTTT. Translated: CASSDAGTGAGNTIYF.

J is TRBJ2-1 and V is TRBV11-3; 13 bases fit TRBD2. CDR1 SGHNT and CDR2 YENEEA come from the germline V gene. This CDR3 has 17 residues. Trimming cost V 5 bases and J 1 base; bases outside gene matches: 5. The CDR3 DNA follows: TGTGCCAGCAGCAGCAAACTAGCGGGGGGGTCCTACAATGAGCAGTTCTTC. As protein: CASSSKLAGGSYNEQFF.

Remarks on this clone: Within the sample, other DNA sequences also encode this same CDR3. The chain links TRBV3-1 (or the pseudogene TRBV3-2) to TRBJ2-2; TRBD2 is a possible D gene (5 bases). Germline V gene lookup returns CDR1 LGHDT and CDR2 YNNKEL (reference sequence). The CDR3 covers 14 residues. Trimming removed 1 base at V and 5 bases at J, with 8 bases between. CDR3 nucleotide sequence: TGTGCCAGCAGCCAAGTGGGCGGGACCGGGGAGCTGTTTTTT. Translation gives CASSQVGGTGELFF.

V usage is TRBV5-1 and J usage is TRBJ2-7; the match to TRBD1 covers 7 bases. The CDR3 runs 17 residues. Trimming cost V 2 bases and J 3 bases; bases outside gene matches: 14. Germline CDR1 reads SGHRS; CDR2 reads YFSETQ. The chain's CDR3 is CASSFLGGVQLNYEQYF. The CDR3, as DNA: TGCGCCAGCAGCTTTTTAGGGGGCGTACAGTTGAACTACGAGCAGTACTTC.

The chain joins TRBV7-2 to TRBJ1-3; 7 bases match TRBD1. The CDR3 extends over 16 amino acids. V lost 3 bases, J lost 2 bases, and 7 bases stayed unmatched. Per germline, CDR1 SGHTA and CDR2 FQGNSA. DNA for the CDR3: TGTGCCAGCAGCTTGGACCGGACAGGCACTGGAAACACCATATATTTT. Translated: CASSLDRTGTGNTIYF.

V usage is TRBV19 and J usage is TRBJ2-1; D is perhaps TRBD1 (6 bases). Germline CDR1 LNHDA, CDR2 SQIVND (reference sequence). The ends were cut back, 5 bases at V and 8 bases at J, with 16 bases in the middle. This CDR3 is built from 14 residues. CDR3 amino acids: CASSPRDNRDEQFF. CDR3 DNA sequence: TGTGCCAGTAGTCCCCGGGACAACAGGGATGAGCAGTTCTTC.

V usage is TRBV3-1 (or the pseudogene TRBV3-2) and J usage is TRBJ2-5; maybe TRBD1 (6 bases). Trimming stripped 4 bases from V and 0 bases from J, with 9 bases between. CDR1 and CDR2 from the germline V gene are LGHDT and YNNKEL (reference sequence). The CDR3 covers 14 residues. The CDR3 protein is CASSPGHDQETQYF. CDR3 sequence (DNA): TGTGCCAGCAGCCCGGGACATGACCAAGAGACCCAGTACTTC.

The V call is TRBV7-6, the J call TRBJ2-5; 7 bases are a match to TRBD1. This CDR3 region has 13 residues. Germline V lookup: CDR1 SGHVS, CDR2 FNYEAQ. The V and J ends lost 5 bases and 4 bases, in that order; junction bases with no gene match: 4. The CDR3 loop reads CASSIDRAETQYF. CDR3 DNA sequence: TGTGCCAGCAGCATAGACAGGGCAGAGACCCAGTACTTC.

The chain links TRBV4-1 to TRBJ1-2; a weak D match, TRBD1 (6 bases). CDR1 is MGHRA and CDR2 is YSYEKL in the germline V gene. The CDR3 spans 17 residues. Trimming pared 3 bases from V and 2 bases from J, leaving 19 bases between. The CDR3 spells CASSQGLQGRVNYGYTF. The CDR3 bases are TGCGCCAGCAGCCAGGGGTTACAGGGCCGGGTAAACTATGGCTACACCTTC.

The gene calls are TRBV14 and TRBJ1-6, with D unresolved. The CDR3 has 14 amino acids. Germline assignment: CDR1 SGHDN and CDR2 FVKESK. V shed 4 bases and J shed 5 bases, with 9 bases lying between them. The CDR3 sequence is CASSPRVDNSPLHF. The CDR3 DNA follows: TGTGCCAGCAGCCCACGGGTGGATAATTCACCCCTCCACTTT.

The chain recombines TRBV2 with TRBJ1-3; 9 nucleotides line up with TRBD1. The germline CDR1 and CDR2 sequences are SNHLY and FYNNEI. The CDR3 consists of 15 residues. V lost 5 bases, J lost 3 bases, and 5 bases stayed unmatched. The CDR3 loop reads CASSFDRGNGNTIYF. CDR3 nucleotides: TGTGCCAGCAGTTTCGACAGGGGGAATGGAAACACCATATATTTT.